The 18 T cell receptor beta chains listed next were all sequenced from one sample in a study of blood T cell repertoires in COVID-19. The table came from immunoSEQ multiplex PCR; TCRdb's copy has only in-frame clones and leaves some out. The table shows roughly 67,000 clones, with about 86% occurring only once. The sample taken for sequencing was peripheral blood. The receptors were sampled from a man in his fifties with acute or convalescent COVID-19.

V is TRBV6-1 and J is TRBJ1-2; D possibly corresponds to TRBD1 (5 bases). The CDR3 runs 16 residues. Trimming stripped 2 bases from V and 5 bases from J, with 18 bases between. Germline CDR1 and CDR2: MNHNS and SASEGT. In DNA, the CDR3 is TGTGCCAGCAGTGAACACCCCAGCAGGGCCGGGTATGGCTACACCTTC. Translation: CASSEHPSRAGYGYTF.

V usage is TRBV25-1 and J usage is TRBJ2-5; 9 bases fit TRBD1. J gave up 4 bases and V 3 bases, and 15 bases lay outside the gene matches. CDR3 length: 18 residues. Germline values: CDR1 MGHDK, CDR2 SYGVNS. In DNA, the CDR3 is TGTGCCAGCAGTGACCCCCCTGGGACAGGGACGTTACGAGAGACCCAGTACTTC. This sequence encodes CASSDPPGTGTLRETQYF.

The V and J genes are TRBV19 and TRBJ1-5; D is uncertain. This CDR3 has 13 residues. Trimming cost V 0 bases and J 6 bases, with 6 bases left between them. Germline-derived CDR1 and CDR2 are LNHDA and SQIVND (reference sequence). This CDR3 reads CASSIDWAQPQHF. The CDR3 region has the DNA TGTGCCAGTAGTATAGATTGGGCTCAGCCCCAGCATTTT.

The chain is built from TRBV10-3 and TRBJ2-1, with D tentatively TRBD2 (6 bases). The CDR3 is 15 residues long. Trimming cost V 8 bases and J 7 bases, with 21 bases left between them. CDR1 is ENHRY and CDR2 is SYGVKD in the germline V gene. The DNA of the CDR3 is TGTGCCATCCCCCCGGGGGTATCTTCGGGGAATGAGCAGTTCTTC. Its translation is CAIPPGVSSGNEQFF.

The rearrangement links TRBV3-1 (or the pseudogene TRBV3-2) to TRBJ2-3; perhaps TRBD1 as D (5 bases). The germline gives CDR1 LGHDT, CDR2 YNNKEL (reference sequence). V was shortened by 0 bases and J by 1 base, with 20 bases between the two germline ends. The CDR3 sequence is 19 residues long. DNA of the CDR3: TGTGCCAGCAGCCAAGAACTTTGGCAGGGCGTTTTTGGCACAGATACGCAGTATTTT. Encoded protein: CASSQELWQGVFGTDTQYF.

The J gene is TRBJ2-5, the V gene TRBV27; weak D call: TRBD2 (6 bases). The CDR3 consists of 14 residues. Trimming took 1 base from V and 5 from J, leaving 11 bases between them. Germline CDR1 MNHEY, CDR2 SMNVEV (reference sequence). The chain's CDR3 is CASSLFWGEETQYF. The CDR3 DNA follows: TGTGCCAGCAGTTTATTTTGGGGGGAGGAGACCCAGTACTTC.

In nucleotides, the CDR3 is TGTGCCTGGTATAGGGGCCGCTTGGCCATCGGCTCCTACAATGAGCAGTTCTTC. Protein product: CAWYRGRLAIGSYNEQFF. The V gene is TRBV30, the J gene TRBJ2-1; D may be TRBD1 (5 bases). V was pared by 5 bases and J by 0 bases, with 23 bases between. There are 18 residues in the CDR3. Germline values: CDR1 GTSNPN, CDR2 SVGIG (reference sequence).

V usage is TRBV24-1 and J usage is TRBJ2-7; D is perhaps TRBD1 (6 bases). The V gene lost 3 bases and the J gene lost 0 bases, with 14 bases spanning the gap. The CDR3 runs 16 residues. The germline gives CDR1 KGHDR, CDR2 SFDVKD. CDR3 DNA: TGTGCCACCAGTGATCCCCACAGGGATAGCTCCTACGAGCAGTACTTC. The encoded protein is CATSDPHRDSSYEQYF.

The chain couples TRBV10-3 to TRBJ2-1; 7 bases fit TRBD2. The germline gives CDR1 ENHRY, CDR2 SYGVKD. This CDR3 contains 16 residues. V dropped 8 bases and J dropped 3; count of bases not matched to a gene: 13. CDR3 coding DNA: TGTGCCATCCAACCCGCCAGGCTAGCGGACTACAATGAGCAGTTCTTC. Its translation is CAIQPARLADYNEQFF.

The J gene is TRBJ2-5, the V gene TRBV11-3; D unclear. Trimming left V 3 bases short and J 2 bases short, with 10 bases between. This CDR3 has 14 amino acids. The germline CDR1 and CDR2 sequences are SGHNT and YENEEA. CDR3 amino acids: CASSLSSLQETQYF. The CDR3 DNA is TGTGCCAGCAGCTTGAGTAGTTTACAAGAGACCCAGTACTTC.

This chain connects TRBV2 to TRBJ1-5; D might be TRBD1 (5 bases). The V gene lost 0 bases and the J gene lost 5 bases, with 11 bases spanning the gap. Germline CDR1 and CDR2: SNHLY and FYNNEI. The CDR3 covers 15 residues. This chain's CDR3 is CASSEAVGLYQPQHF. The CDR3 region has the DNA TGTGCCAGCAGTGAAGCCGTGGGACTCTATCAGCCCCAGCATTTT.

The chain is built from TRBV27 and TRBJ1-2; 7 bases are shared with TRBD1. CDR3 length equals 12 residues. Germline trimming cut 10 bases from V and 4 bases from J; bases unmatched to any gene: 6. Germline CDR1 and CDR2: MNHEY and SMNVEV (reference sequence). CDR3: CATLTGLYGYTF. CDR3 nucleotide sequence: TGTGCCACCTTGACAGGGCTCTATGGCTACACCTTC.

V is TRBV11-2 and J is TRBJ1-5, with 9 bases identical to TRBD1. The CDR3 contains 15 residues. Germline CDR1 SGHAT, CDR2 FQNNGV. Trimming took 0 bases from V and 10 from J; bases not matched to a gene: 7. The DNA of the CDR3 is TGTGCCAGCAGCTTAGAGGGAACGGGACAGGGCCCCCAGCATTTT. Its translation is CASSLEGTGQGPQHF.

The chain carries TRBV10-1 and TRBJ1-3, with no clear D. Trimming removed 3 bases at V and 7 bases at J, with 7 bases between. CDR3 size: 12 residues. Germline V gene data show CDR1 as WNHNN and CDR2 as SYGVQD (reference sequence). The CDR3 DNA reads as TGCGCCAGCAGTGAATTTGGCAACACCATATATTTT. It codes for CASSEFGNTIYF.

The chain is built from TRBV14 and TRBJ2-1, with TRBD2 matching 12 bases. Germline-derived CDR1 and CDR2 are SGHDN and FVKESK. V shed 4 bases and J 8 bases; nucleotides not matched to a gene: 9. CDR3 length: 16 amino acids. The CDR3 nucleotides read TGTGCCAGCAGCCTGGGGGCTAGCGGGGGGGCCGATGAGCAGTTCTTC. It yields the protein CASSLGASGGADEQFF.

This chain joins TRBV2 and TRBJ2-3, with D maybe TRBD2 (8 bases). The V end lost 6 bases, the J end lost 4 bases, and 17 bases lay between the germline ends. CDR3 length: 15 residues. The germline CDR1 and CDR2 sequences are SNHLY and FYNNEI. In nucleotides, the CDR3 is TGTGCCAGCAGGACGGGAGGGGGCCGGGCAGATACGCAGTATTTT. Translated: CASRTGGGRADTQYF.

The chain employs TRBV7-3 and TRBJ2-1; 14 bases align to TRBD2. The CDR3 loop spans 16 amino acids. The V and J ends lost 0 bases and 8 bases, in that order; junction bases with no gene match: 3. Germline V CDR1 and CDR2: SGHTA, FQGTGA. DNA of the CDR3: TGTGCCAGCAGCTTAACAGGGACTAGCGGGAGCGATGAGCAGTTCTTC. As protein: CASSLTGTSGSDEQFF.

The chain couples TRBV5-1 to TRBJ1-4; 8 nucleotides align to TRBD1. The CDR3 is made up of 16 amino acids. CDR1 is SGHRS, CDR2 YFSETQ, per germline. V was pared by 0 bases and J by 4 bases, with 5 bases of the junction left unmatched. CDR3 region: CASSLGQGLLNEKLFF. CDR3 in DNA: TGCGCCAGCAGCTTGGGACAGGGGCTTCTTAATGAAAAACTGTTTTTT.